This T cell receptor (beta chain) was retrieved from a study of radiation and T cells in renal cell carcinoma. General study points: Irradiated tumors held more dominant CDR3 motifs than control tumors. In nephrectomy-only tumors, top 100 clonotypes averaged approximately 40%, versus 54% irradiated.

Concerning this clone itself: What it recognizes is unknown.

Germline assignment: CDR1 SQVTM and CDR2 ANQGSEA. CDR3 size: 12 residues. V lost 6 bases and J lost 5, with 10 bases in between. Generated by immunoSEQ multiplex PCR, the TCRdb table keeps only in-frame clones and is missing some. The repertoire has fewer than 10,000 clones, roughly 68% of them found once; the top ten carry about 20%. As for treatment: treatment-naive control, cytoreductive nephrectomy. Controls were unirradiated tumors from treatment-naive cytoreductive nephrectomy patients. The source is a man in his 60s with renal cell carcinoma. The sequencing used tumor tissue, collected from a patient whose treatment was nephrectomy without radiotherapy. The rearrangement links TRBV29-1 to TRBJ2-2, with a weak D call TRBD1 (5 bases). In DNA form, the CDR3 reads TGCAGCGTAGGGGTTTGGACCGGGGAGCTGTTTTTT. Its translation is CSVGVWTGELFF.